The 13 T cell receptor beta chains below were found in one sample sequenced in a study of blood T cell repertoires in COVID-19. The table came from immunoSEQ multiplex PCR; TCRdb's copy has only in-frame clones and leaves some out. The table has about 200,000 clones, approximately 84% seen once; the top ten hold 4% to 5%. Sequenced sample: peripheral blood. The receptors were sampled from a woman of 80 years or more with acute or convalescent COVID-19.

The CDR3 region has the DNA TGTGCCAGCTGCCTATCAATCAGGCGGGAAGAGACCCAGTACTTC. Its protein product is CASCLSIRREETQYF. The chain is built from TRBV5-6 and TRBJ2-5; possibly TRBD2 for D (5 bases). The CDR3 covers 15 residues. Trimming stripped 7 bases from V and 3 bases from J, with 19 bases between. Looked up from germline, CDR1 is SGHDT and CDR2 is YYEEEE.

This chain links TRBV20-1 with TRBJ2-2; 15 nucleotides agree with TRBD2. The junction had 8 bases not matched to a gene; V was cut back by 3 bases and J by 6 bases. Germline CDR1 DFQATT, CDR2 SNEGSKA (reference sequence). The CDR3 has 17 amino acids. CDR3 protein: CSASGGTSGRRSGELFF. CDR3 coding DNA: TGCAGTGCTAGTGGAGGGACTAGCGGGAGGAGATCCGGGGAGCTGTTTTTT.

A single count supports this clone. The rearrangement links TRBV28 to TRBJ2-7; 7 positions agree with TRBD2. Unmatched junction bases numbered 7, after V lost 3 bases and J lost 5 bases. Germline V CDR1 and CDR2: MDHEN, SYDVKM. The CDR3 has 14 amino acids. The CDR3 spells CASSLAGAVNEQYF. CDR3 DNA: TGTGCCAGCAGTTTGGCGGGAGCTGTGAACGAGCAGTACTTC. Using reference TRBV28 and TRBJ2-7 for the parts outside the CDR3, the full variable domain is DVKVTQSSRYLVKRTGEKVFLECVQDMDHENMFWYRQDPGLGLRLIYFSYDVKMKEKGDIPEGYSVSREKKERFSLILESASTNQTSMYLCASSLAGAVNEQYFGPGTRLTVT.

This clone has only one observation. The V call is TRBV6-5, the J call TRBJ1-1, with 8 bases lining up with TRBD1. The V segment lost 4 bases and the J segment 1 base; nucleotides outside the gene matches: 8. Germline V gene data show CDR1 as MNHEY and CDR2 as SVGAGI. This CDR3 has 16 amino acids. CDR3 protein: CASSLLGQGKNTEAFF. As DNA, the CDR3 is TGTGCCAGCAGTTTACTCGGACAGGGAAAGAACACTGAAGCTTTCTTT.

This sequence joins TRBV4-2 and TRBJ2-7; 9 positions agree with TRBD1. V gave up 1 base and J gave up 1 base; unmatched junction bases: 5. This CDR3 spans 16 amino acids. The germline CDR1 and CDR2 sequences are LGHNA and YNFKEQ. CDR3 region: CASSQALGQGSYEQYF. DNA of the CDR3: TGTGCCAGCAGCCAAGCTCTGGGACAGGGTTCCTACGAGCAGTACTTC.

The rearrangement joins TRBV6-2 or TRBV6-3 to TRBJ2-2; tentative D call: TRBD1 (6 bases). The V end was cut by 0 bases, the J end by 0 bases, with 8 bases between. The CDR3 contains 16 residues. The germline V gene encodes CDR1 MNHEY and CDR2 SVGEGT. CDR3 DNA: TGTGCCAGCAGTTACTCGGGGACATCGAACACCGGGGAGCTGTTTTTT. This encodes CASSYSGTSNTGELFF.

The J gene is TRBJ1-2, the V gene TRBV2; 7 nucleotides match TRBD1. Trimming cost V 6 bases and J 4 bases; bases outside gene matches: 2. CDR1 is SNHLY and CDR2 is FYNNEI in the germline V gene. The CDR3 is made up of 12 amino acids. This CDR3 reads CASRGTAYGYTF. In DNA form, the CDR3 reads TGTGCCAGCAGAGGGACAGCCTATGGCTACACCTTC.

The chain uses TRBV19 and TRBJ1-1; 8 bases line up with TRBD1. The CDR3 consists of 16 residues. Trimming took 1 base from V and 0 from J; bases not matched to a gene: 4. CDR1 is LNHDA, CDR2 SQIVND, per germline (reference sequence). The CDR3 region has the DNA TGTGCCAGTAGTATAGGTACAGGGGGGATGAACACTGAAGCTTTCTTT. As protein: CASSIGTGGMNTEAFF.

This rearrangement joins TRBV19 to TRBJ1-5; 7 nucleotides match TRBD1. From germline, CDR1 is LNHDA and CDR2 SQIVND (reference sequence). The CDR3 extends over 14 amino acids. Unmatched junction bases numbered 8, after V lost 4 bases and J lost 8 bases. This CDR3 is CASSKWTGEEPQHF. CDR3 nucleotide sequence: TGTGCCAGTAGTAAATGGACAGGCGAGGAGCCCCAGCATTTT.

CDR3 nucleotides: TGTGCTAGTGGTTGCGACAGGGAGAGGAGTCGCACTGAAGCTTTCTTT. This sequence encodes CASGCDRERSRTEAFF. The V gene is TRBV12-5, the J gene TRBJ1-1; 7 nucleotides line up with TRBD1. This CDR3 spans 16 amino acids. Germline V gene lookup returns CDR1 LGHNT and CDR2 FRNRAP. V shed 4 bases and J 4 bases; nucleotides not matched to a gene: 12.

The V gene is TRBV18, the J gene TRBJ1-4; the D gene is possibly TRBD1 (5 bases). The CDR3 sequence is 15 residues long. V shed 2 bases and J shed 3 bases, with 10 bases lying between them. CDR1 is KGHSH, CDR2 LQKENI, per germline. In DNA form, the CDR3 reads TGTGCCAGCTCACCAAGGGAGGGGTCTAATGAAAAACTGTTTTTT. This sequence encodes CASSPREGSNEKLFF.

The V gene is TRBV2, the J gene TRBJ2-1; 7 bases map to TRBD2. This CDR3 has 12 residues. Germline V gene lookup returns CDR1 SNHLY and CDR2 FYNNEI. The junction had 3 bases not matched to a gene; V was cut back by 4 bases and J by 9 bases. CDR3 region: CASSGSGIEQFF. The CDR3 DNA reads TGTGCCAGCAGTGGGAGCGGGATTGAGCAGTTCTTC.

The J gene is TRBJ2-3, the V gene TRBV18, with 11 bases identical to TRBD2. V lost 3 bases, J lost 1 base, and 6 bases stayed unmatched. The germline CDR1 and CDR2 sequences are KGHSH and LQKENI. This CDR3 is built from 17 residues. DNA for the CDR3: TGTGCCAGCTCACCCGAGATGACTAGCGGGGGCACAGATACGCAGTATTTT. It yields the protein CASSPEMTSGGTDTQYF.